These T cell receptor beta chains were read from a single sample in a study of shared clonotypes between healthy human individuals. Measured with immunoSEQ multiplex PCR; TCRdb has only the in-frame clones, and not every one. The sample lists roughly 2,000,000 clones; about 94% were seen once. Sequencing was carried out using naive CD8+ T cells sorted from blood. The origin of the receptors is a man between 18 and 29 years old in good health. Both conserved end residues are part of each CDR3. A D gene is named only where the DNA matches it firmly. A clone size is listed for some rows: how often the clone was seen (once, few, many), or a class if it is expanded.

. 14 TRBJ1-2 TRBV13 . TGTGCCAGCAGCTGGCGCGGGGGGAACTATGGCTACACCTTC CASSWRGGNYGYTF
once 13 TRBJ1-6 TRBV28 . TGCGCAACACTTGTCAGGGTCGGTTCACCCCTCCACTTT CATLVRVGSPLHF
. 12 TRBJ2-7 TRBV19 TRBD1 TGTGCCAGTAGTCTGACAGGGAGCGAGCAGTACTTC CASSLTGSEQYF
. 13 TRBJ1-5 TRBV12-5 . TGTGCTAGTGGTTTCGACCTCGGGCAGCCCCAGCATTTT CASGFDLGQPQHF
once 15 TRBJ2-1 TRBV4-1 . TGCGCCAGCTCCCCGGCTGCGCAGGGGTACAATGAGCAGTTCTTC CASSPAAQGYNEQFF
. 17 TRBJ2-1 TRBV5-4 . TGTGCCAGCAGCGGAGGGACAGCGGCTGGCTCCTACAATGAGCAGTTCTTC CASSGGTAAGSYNEQFF
. 14 TRBJ2-7 TRBV9 . TGTGCCAGCAGCGTCTGGGGTAGCTCCTACGAGCAGTACTTC CASSVWGSSYEQYF
. 13 TRBJ2-1 TRBV19 . TGTGCCAGTAGTATATGGACTTCGGATGAGCAGTTCTTC CASSIWTSDEQFF
. 15 TRBJ2-7 TRBV7-9 TRBD1 TGTGCCAGCAGCCACTCCGGGACAGGGTTCTACGAGCAGTACTTC CASSHSGTGFYEQYF
. 14 TRBJ2-7 TRBV6-6 TRBD1 TGTGCCAGCAGTTACTGGCAGGGGGCAAACGAGCAGTACTTC CASSYWQGANEQYF
. 14 TRBJ1-1 TRBV13 . TGTGCCAGCAGCTTAGGAGCGTACGGTTCTGAAGCTTTCTTT CASSLGAYGSEAFF
. 13 TRBJ2-5 TRBV5-6 . TGTGCCAGCAGCTTTAGGGGTTCAGAGACCCAGTACTTC CASSFRGSETQYF
. 13 TRBJ1-1 TRBV5-1 . TGCGCCAGCAGCTTATTCATGAACACTGAAGCTTTCTTT CASSLFMNTEAFF
. 17 TRBJ1-3 TRBV28 . TGTGCCAGCGTAACCCCTCGGGAAGGGGAACCTGGAAACACCATATATTTT CASVTPREGEPGNTIYF
. 15 TRBJ2-7 TRBV11-3 . TGTGCCAGCAGCTTAGAGGGCGGGGAGTCCTACGAGCAGTACTTC CASSLEGGESYEQYF
few 13 TRBJ1-5 TRBV27 . TGTGCCAGCAGTTTATGGGGAGGTCAGCCCCAGCATTTT CASSLWGGQPQHF
. 14 TRBJ2-2 TRBV4-3 . TGCGCCAGCAGCCAAGTTCTAGATACCGGGGAGCTGTTTTTT CASSQVLDTGELFF
. 13 TRBJ1-5 TRBV6-6 . TGTGCCATCGCAACCTATAGCAATCAGCCCCAGCATTTT CAIATYSNQPQHF
. 17 TRBJ2-7 TRBV13 . TGTGCCAGCAGCGGATCTACCTCGGGAGAAACTAGAGACGAGCAGTACTTC CASSGSTSGETRDEQYF
. 12 TRBJ2-7 TRBV30 . TGTGCCTGGACAGGGGAGGGTTACGAGCAGTACTTC CAWTGEGYEQYF
. 15 TRBJ2-7 TRBV4-1 . TGCGCCAGCAGCAGCTCTCCAGGGAGTGGGTACGAGCAGTACTTC CASSSSPGSGYEQYF
. 15 TRBJ1-2 TRBV10-3 . TGTGCCATCAGTGAGCCCCAGGACAACTTCTATGGCTACACCTTC CAISEPQDNFYGYTF
once 16 TRBJ2-7 TRBV27 TRBD2 TGTGCCAGCAGTTTATACGTGGGAGGGCGGTTAGGCGAGCAGTACTTC CASSLYVGGRLGEQYF
. 16 TRBJ2-3 TRBV9 TRBD2 TGTGCCAGCAGCACGACTAGCGGGGGGGCCCCAGATACGCAGTATTTT CASSTTSGGAPDTQYF
. 15 TRBJ2-7 TRBV27 . TGTGCCAGCAGTGAACAGGGCTTGGGTTCCTACGAGCAGTACTTC CASSEQGLGSYEQYF
. 20 TRBJ2-7 TRBV4-1 TRBD2 TGCGCCAGCAGCCTAAGTACCGGGACAGACGGGACTAGCGGGAGTTACGAGCAGTACTTC CASSLSTGTDGTSGSYEQYF
. 17 TRBJ2-3 TRBV9 TRBD2 TGTGCCAGCAGCGTAGATGGACTAGCGGGTGGCACAGATACGCAGTATTTT CASSVDGLAGGTDTQYF
. 13 TRBJ2-1 TRBV12-5 TRBD1 TGTGCTAGTGGCTCGCCAGGGGGCGCTGAGCAGTTCTTC CASGSPGGAEQFF
. 13 TRBJ2-7 TRBV11-2 . TGTGCCAGCAGCTTAGTCGGGGACTACGAGCAGTACTTC CASSLVGDYEQYF
. 16 TRBJ1-6 TRBV19 . TGTGCCAGTAGAGAAATTGGGGGCTCCTATAATTCACCCCTCCACTTT CASREIGGSYNSPLHF
few 14 TRBJ2-7 TRBV27 TRBD2 TGTGCCAGCAGTTTAATGGGCAGCGGGGACGAGCAGTACTTC CASSLMGSGDEQYF
. 13 TRBJ2-7 TRBV6-5 . TGTGCCAGCAGTGACCCAGCAGACTACGAGCAGTACTTC CASSDPADYEQYF
. 15 TRBJ2-7 TRBV28 . TGTGCCAGCAGTTTAAGGGGTGTAGGCTCCTACGAGCAGTACTTC CASSLRGVGSYEQYF
. 15 TRBJ2-1 TRBV9 TRBD2 TGTGCCAGCAGCGTTGGTGGGAGGGCCTACAATGAGCAGTTCTTC CASSVGGRAYNEQFF
few 13 TRBJ2-7 TRBV4-2 . TGTGCCAGCAGCCAAGGCCTGATCTACGAGCAGTACTTC CASSQGLIYEQYF
once 16 TRBJ1-5 TRBV28 . TGTGCCAGCAGTTTATTATTGGGGTTGGGGAATCAGCCCCAGCATTTT CASSLLLGLGNQPQHF
. 17 TRBJ2-2 TRBV27 . TGTGCCAGCAGTCCGACCAGGGTCAGGGAGGGGGCCGGGGAGCTGTTTTTT CASSPTRVREGAGELFF
. 15 TRBJ1-1 TRBV19 . TGTGCCAGTAGTATTCGTGAGGGAATTTTAACTGAAGCTTTCTTT CASSIREGILTEAFF
. 15 TRBJ2-7 TRBV6-5 . TGTGCCAGCAGTTACGGACCGGCAGGGCCCTACGAGCAGTACTTC CASSYGPAGPYEQYF
. 14 TRBJ1-4 TRBV13 . TGTGCCAGCAGCCCAGCGGGGGGCAGTGAAAAACTGTTTTTT CASSPAGGSEKLFF
. 15 TRBJ2-1 TRBV5-8 . TGTGCCAGCAGCTTGACGGGGAGCTCCTACAATGAGCAGTTCTTC CASSLTGSSYNEQFF
once 13 TRBJ2-7 TRBV7-9 . TGTGCCAGCAACCCGACAGAGTCCTACGAGCAGTACTTC CASNPTESYEQYF
. 13 TRBJ1-5 TRBV7-9 . TGTGCCAGCAGCCGTGGGGAAGGACAGCCCCAGCATTTT CASSRGEGQPQHF
. 14 TRBJ2-5 TRBV2 . TGTGCCAGCAGTGAAGAGGAGGGGCTGGAGACCCAGTACTTC CASSEEEGLETQYF
. 14 TRBJ2-7 TRBV9 . TGTGCCAGCAGCGCGGGGTCCGCCTCCTACGAGCAGTACTTC CASSAGSASYEQYF
. 13 TRBJ1-2 TRBV10-2 TRBD1 TGCGCCAGCAGGGACAGGGCTGACTATGGCTACACCTTC CASRDRADYGYTF
. 14 TRBJ2-3 TRBV6-5 TRBD1 TGTGCCAGCAGTTTTACAGGGGCCCCAGATACGCAGTATTTT CASSFTGAPDTQYF
. 15 TRBJ1-1 TRBV4-1 TRBD1 TGCGCCAGCAGCCAGGAGGGACAGGGGAGAGGAGAAGCTTTCTTT CASSQEGQGRGEAFF
. 12 TRBJ2-3 TRBV29-1 TRBD1 TGCAGCGGGACAGGTGTCACAGATACGCAGTATTTT CSGTGVTDTQYF
. 12 TRBJ2-1 TRBV6-6 . TGTGCCAGCAGTTACCGGAATATTGAGCAGTTCTTC CASSYRNIEQFF
. 14 TRBJ2-5 TRBV6-1 . TGTGCCAGCAGTGGGACCGGCGCGAGAGAGACCCAGTACTTC CASSGTGARETQYF
. 16 TRBJ1-2 TRBV5-6 TRBD1 TGTGCCAGCAGCCAAGACGGACAGGGGATAACCTATGGCTACACCTTC CASSQDGQGITYGYTF
once 13 TRBJ2-7 TRBV19 TRBD1 TGTGCCAGTACTCCAGGGGGTTCCTACGAGCAGTACTTC CASTPGGSYEQYF
. 16 TRBJ2-1 TRBV10-2 . TGCGCCAGCAGTGATCCCTGGGCGGAGGAGGACCATGAGCAGTTCTTC CASSDPWAEEDHEQFF